The source of this T cell receptor (beta chain) is a study of blood T cell repertoires in COVID-19. Overall study: The samples span acute and convalescent COVID-19 from the United States, Italy and Spain. T cells, B-cell-depleted T cells, or PBMCs supplied cDNA or gDNA.

In this sample, this clone turned up a few times. Germline V gives CDR1 LNHDA, CDR2 SQIVND (reference sequence). V was cut by 6 bases and J by 3 bases, with 11 bases left in between. CDR3 length: 13 amino acids. Authors' processing steps: By means of reference gene primer amplification, nucleated cell counts were estimated. Clones were read by immunoSEQ multiplex PCR, and TCRdb kept only the in-frame ones, dropping some. Clone size and V and J calls were adopted from that table, with D and trimming inferred from the DNA. The data show about 170,000 clones, around 87% seen once. The V call is TRBV19, the J call TRBJ1-1; no firm D call. The origin of this receptor is a woman older than 75 in a cohort sampled during active or convalescent COVID-19. The sample consisted of peripheral blood. The CDR3 DNA follows: TGTGCCAGTAGCGGGAGTACGGACACTGAAGCTTTCTTT. Protein sequence: CASSGSTDTEAFF.